This T cell receptor (beta chain) was obtained from a study of monozygotic twins with inflammatory bowel disease. The study, taken as a whole, reports: TCRbeta diversity (inverse Simpson) was lower in IBD patients than in healthy co-twins.

cDNA encoding TCRalpha and TCRbeta underwent two nested PCRs of roughly 16 and 10 cycles, each of which was followed by bead purification. With the 5' RACE reads reprocessed, TCRdb shows one record per CDR3 protein and no DNA. This table lists 300,000 to 400,000 distinct CDR3 sequences. Details on this clonotype: The antigen remains unidentified.

This CDR3 has 16 residues. The germline V gene encodes CDR1 SGHTA and CDR2 FQGNSA. This TCR derives from a human donor with ulcerative colitis or Crohn's disease, or a healthy co-twin of an affected twin (not recorded which). This rearrangement joins TRBV7-2 to TRBJ1-6; TCRdb reports TRBD1, a call that lacks DNA to check it against. Sequencing used blood. The CDR3 sequence is CASSLPARRSRYPLHF.